The 16 T cell receptor beta chains below all came from one sample that was sequenced in a study of vaccination and CD4 T cells after COVID-19. No cognate antigen is known for these TCRs. The treatment was: roughly 10-day PBMC culture with coronavirus spike peptide pools or control peptides (ViraFEST assay). CD4+ T cells that had been cultured provided DNA sequenced with the Oncomine TCR Beta short-read assay. TCRdb re-called the PCR reads with MiXCR, one entry per CDR3 protein. This sample has about 7,600 distinct CDR3 sequences, with less than 70% found just once. Sequences were derived from cultured CD4+ T cells from blood, sampled after SARS-CoV-2 vaccination. The receptor set was obtained from a human donor with COVID-19.

The chain has TRBV7-2 and TRBJ2-3; the match to TRBD2 covers 8 bases. Germline-derived CDR1 and CDR2 are SGHTA and FQGNSA. CDR3 length equals 15 residues. With 6 bases clipped from V and 4 bases from J, the junction kept 9 bases outside the gene matches. Here the CDR3 reads CASRRAGGAADTQYF. In DNA form, the CDR3 reads TGTGCCAGCAGGCGGGCCGGGGGGGCCGCAGATACGCAGTATTTT. Full variable domain (missing parts from reference TRBV7-2 and TRBJ2-3): GAGVSQSPSNKVTEKGKDVELRCDPISGHTALYWYRQSLGQGLEFLIYFQGNSAPDKSGLPSDRFSAERTGGSVSTLTIQRTQQEDSAVYLCASRRAGGAADTQYFGPGTRLTVL.

The V gene is TRBV20-1, the J gene TRBJ1-3; D might be TRBD1 (5 bases). The V gene lost 0 bases and the J gene lost 9 bases, with 18 bases spanning the gap. This CDR3 is built from 15 residues. The germline CDR1 and CDR2 sequences are DFQATT and SNEGSKA (reference sequence). The CDR3 here is CSARDRIGTVVTIYF. The CDR3 coding sequence is TGCAGTGCTAGAGATCGAATAGGGACGGTGGTCACCATATATTTT.

The gene calls are TRBV2 and TRBJ1-6, with 7 bases identical to TRBD1. The CDR3 consists of 18 residues. The junction had 16 bases not matched to a gene; V was cut back by 1 base and J by 10 bases. CDR1 is SNHLY and CDR2 is FYNNEI in the germline V gene. CDR3 DNA sequence: TGTGCCAGCAGTGAAGGACTGACAGGGCGACCCCCAGGCTCACCCCTCCACTTT. It specifies CASSEGLTGRPPGSPLHF. The variable domain in full, with the rest retrieved from reference TRBV2 and TRBJ1-6, is EPEVTQTPSHQVTQMGQEVILRCVPISNHLYFYWYRQILGQKVEFLVSFYNNEISEKSEIFDDQFSVERPDGSNFTLKIRSTKLEDSAMYFCASSEGLTGRPPGSPLHFGNGTRLTVT.

This clonotype was seen a handful of times. The V gene is TRBV19, the J gene TRBJ1-2; D gene uncertain. The germline V gene encodes CDR1 LNHDA and CDR2 SQIVND (reference sequence). The CDR3 is 11 amino acids. The V and J ends lost 6 bases and 8 bases respectively, with 10 bases between them. In DNA, the CDR3 is TGTGCCAGTAGCAGGATGGAAGGCTACACCTTC. Translating it yields CASSRMEGYTF.

This rearrangement joins TRBV27 to TRBJ2-2; tentatively, D is TRBD1 or TRBD2 (6 bases each). From germline, CDR1 is MNHEY and CDR2 SMNVEV (reference sequence). V shed 8 bases and J shed 4 bases, with 11 bases lying between them. The CDR3 has 13 residues. The CDR3 DNA sequence: TGTGCCAGCCCCTGGGGGGCCACCGGGGAGCTGTTTTTT. This sequence encodes CASPWGATGELFF.

The rearrangement uses TRBV18 and TRBJ1-1; D is undetermined. Germline-derived CDR1 and CDR2 are KGHSH and LQKENI. The CDR3 covers 11 residues. Trimming removed 5 bases at V and 7 bases at J, with 8 bases between. The CDR3 bases are TGTGCCAGCTCAGCCAGTTTTGAAGCTTTCTTT. Translated: CASSASFEAFF.

This rearrangement joins TRBV20-1 to TRBJ2-1; 13 bases agree with TRBD2. Germline CDR1 is DFQATT and CDR2 is SNEGSKA (reference sequence). Trimming took 6 bases from V and 9 from J; bases not matched to a gene: 8. This CDR3 has 14 residues. The CDR3 reads CSATSGGAFSEQFF. CDR3 DNA: TGCAGTGCAACTAGCGGGGGGGCCTTTAGTGAGCAGTTCTTC.

CDR3: CASILWDRVYNSPLHF. Here the CDR3 DNA reads TGCGCCAGCATCTTGTGGGACAGGGTTTATAATTCACCCCTCCACTTT. The chain couples TRBV10-1 to TRBJ1-6, with 9 bases fitting TRBD1. Per the germline V gene, CDR1 is WNHNN and CDR2 is SYGVQD (reference sequence). With V trimmed by 7 bases and J by 4 bases, 8 bases remained unmatched. This CDR3 has 16 amino acids.

The CDR3 DNA sequence: TGTGCCAGCAGTTTCTCTAGCGGCCTGGGAGAGACCCAGTACTTC. It encodes CASSFSSGLGETQYF. V and J are TRBV12-3 or TRBV12-4 and TRBJ2-5; 7 bases line up with TRBD2. V lost 3 bases to trimming and J lost 4 bases; unmatched junction nucleotides: 8. The CDR3 contains 15 residues.

Comments on this clonotype: Germline is not matched at one junction end, which may reflect a read error. The gene calls are TRBV6-1 and TRBJ1-3, with D perhaps TRBD1 (5 bases). Germline loops: CDR1 MNHNS, CDR2 SASEGT. The CDR3 length is 17 residues. CDR3 in DNA: TGTGCCAGCAGATCTTCAGGGTTTGGTCTCTCTGGAAACACCAGATATTTT. Residues: CASRSSGFGLSGNTRYF.

The J gene is TRBJ1-6, the V gene TRBV28; D gene unclear. The CDR3 consists of 12 residues. Germline assignment: CDR1 MDHEN and CDR2 SYDVKM. The ends were cut back, 8 bases at V and 7 bases at J, with 9 bases in the middle. In nucleotides, the CDR3 is TGTGCCAGCGGGAGATGGAATTCACCCCTCCACTTT. Its translation is CASGRWNSPLHF.

This sequence joins TRBV2 and TRBJ1-1; D is uncertain. The CDR3 extends over 11 amino acids. The germline V gene has CDR1 SNHLY and CDR2 FYNNEI. Trimming shortened V by 8 bases and J by 2 bases, and 6 bases separated the two germline ends. CDR3 nucleotides: TGTGCCAGCGGGGTAAACACTGAAGCTTTCTTT. This encodes CASGVNTEAFF.

The genes are TRBV7-2 and TRBJ1-2, with 7 bases aligning to TRBD1. Germline CDR1 reads SGHTA; CDR2 reads FQGNSA. This CDR3 region has 15 residues. J gave up 1 base and V 3 bases, and 5 bases lay outside the gene matches. CDR3 in DNA: TGTGCCAGCAGCTTCATGGCAGGGGGTAACTATGGCTACACCTTC. Amino acid sequence: CASSFMAGGNYGYTF. The full variable domain, with the rest looked up from reference TRBV7-2 and TRBJ1-2, is GAGVSQSPSNKVTEKGKDVELRCDPISGHTALYWYRQSLGQGLEFLIYFQGNSAPDKSGLPSDRFSAERTGGSVSTLTIQRTQQEDSAVYLCASSFMAGGNYGYTFGSGTRLTVV.

The chain's CDR3 is CASSYKGSGANVLTF. As DNA, the CDR3 is TGTGCCAGCAGTTACAAGGGTTCTGGGGCCAACGTCCTGACTTTC. The chain links TRBV6-5 to TRBJ2-6; D gene ambiguous. CDR3 length: 15 residues. The germline V gene encodes CDR1 MNHEY and CDR2 SVGAGI. V dropped 2 bases and J dropped 1 base, with 6 bases sitting between them.

This clonotype was observed a handful of times. The chain combines TRBV27 with TRBJ1-6, with 7 positions matching TRBD1. The CDR3 spans 14 residues. The ends lost 3 bases at V and 9 bases at J; junction bases unmatched: 5. CDR1 is MNHEY and CDR2 is SMNVEV in the germline V gene (reference sequence). Here the CDR3 reads CASSLNRGGSPLHF. In DNA form, the CDR3 reads TGTGCCAGCAGTTTGAACAGGGGAGGTTCACCCCTCCACTTT.

This sequence joins TRBV30 and TRBJ1-4; D is undetermined. CDR3 length equals 12 residues. V shed 3 bases and J shed 8 bases, with 10 bases lying between them. Germline CDR1 reads GTSNPN; CDR2 reads SVGIG (reference sequence). The CDR3 DNA follows: TGTGCCTGGAGGCCTGAATCGGAAAAACTGTTTTTT. The encoded protein is CAWRPESEKLFF.